This is a list of T cell receptor beta chains from one sample in a study of T cell repertoires in cytomegalovirus infection. TCRdb processed the reads anew with MiXCR; each CDR3 protein has one entry. The table includes fewer than 200,000 distinct CDR3 sequences, 8.5% to 10% detected once. The sequencing input was PBMCs. These receptors originate from a human donor in good health (CMV status not recorded). Some clones in this sample may be carry-over from other donors' samples. CDR3s include the opening cysteine and the closing phenylalanine or tryptophan. D genes are given only for firm matches. A row's size may be missing; if present it is once, few, many or a size class.

J	length	V	D	size	CDR3	DNA
TRBJ2-2	16	TRBV7-2	-	many	CASSLGGRGHTGELFF	TGTGCCAGCAGCTTAGGTGGCAGGGGACACACCGGGGAGCTGTTTTTT
TRBJ1-1	14	TRBV28	-	many	CASSRADGNTEAFF	TGTGCCAGCAGTCGAGCCGACGGGAACACTGAAGCTTTCTTT
TRBJ1-3	15	TRBV25-1	-	-	CASSEPGSSGNTIYF	TGTGCCAGCAGTGAACCGGGGAGCTCTGGAAACACCATATATTTT
TRBJ2-5	14	TRBV7-2	-	many	CASSLKRDPKAQYF	TGTGCCAGCAGCTTAAAACGGGACCCCAAGGCCCAGTACTTC
TRBJ1-1	15	TRBV7-2	TRBD1	many	CASRTRTGFNTEAFF	TGTGCCAGCAGAACACGGACAGGGTTTAACACTGAAGCTTTCTTT
TRBJ1-1	17	TRBV7-6	TRBD1	once	CASSSHDQGGVHTEAFF	TGTGCCAGCAGCTCCCATGATCAGGGGGGAGTGCACACTGAAGCTTTCTTT
TRBJ1-1	14	TRBV7-3	-	many	CASSLFPGNTEAFF	TGTGCCAGCAGCTTATTCCCGGGGAACACTGAAGCTTTCTTT
TRBJ1-5	16	TRBV2	-	few	CASSVTPRGPNQPQHF	TGTGCCAGCAGTGTAACTCCCAGAGGGCCTAATCAGCCCCAGCATTTT
TRBJ2-7	15	TRBV7-8	-	many	CASSSSGRDLDEQYF	TGTGCCAGCAGCTCCTCGGGACGGGATTTGGATGAGCAGTACTTC
TRBJ1-5	15	TRBV5-5	-	-	CASNPRPGGNQPQHF	TGTGCCAGCAACCCCCGACCTGGTGGCAATCAGCCCCAGCATTTT
TRBJ1-4	15	TRBV19	-	few	CASSIPVLTNEKLFF	TGTGCCAGTAGTATACCGGTTTTGACTAATGAAAAACTGTTTTTT
TRBJ2-3	14	TRBV27	-	many	CASSLRDPIDTQYF	TGTGCCAGCAGTCTCCGGGACCCCATCGATACGCAGTATTTT
TRBJ2-3	13	TRBV10-3	-	-	CAISEQGTDTQYF	TGTGCCATCAGTGAGCAGGGTACAGATACGCAGTATTTT
TRBJ2-7	16	TRBV11-2	-	-	CASSLSPAGGLYEQYF	TGTGCCAGCAGCTTATCCCCGGCCGGGGGGCTGTACGAGCAGTACTTC
TRBJ2-3	16	TRBV24-1	-	-	CATSDFTGVSADTQYF	TGTGCCACCAGTGATTTTACGGGAGTTAGTGCAGATACGCAGTATTTT
TRBJ1-5	15	TRBV2	-	-	CASSEASYSNQPQHF	TGTGCCAGCAGTGAAGCGTCCTATAGCAATCAGCCCCAGCATTTT
TRBJ2-3	15	TRBV20-1	-	few	CSATRGASGTDTQYF	TGCAGTGCCACCAGGGGGGCTAGCGGCACAGATACGCAGTATTTT
TRBJ2-1	16	TRBV4-3	TRBD2	-	CASSQAPGLASGEQFF	TGCGCCAGCAGCCAGGCGCCGGGACTAGCGTCCGGTGAGCAGTTCTTC
TRBJ1-5	15	TRBV27	-	many	CASSFSGKGNQPQHF	TGTGCCAGCAGTTTCTCGGGAAAAGGCAATCAGCCCCAGCATTTT
TRBJ2-7	14	TRBV4-1	-	few	CASSQDPSSREQYF	TGCGCCAGCAGCCAAGATCCCTCATCGAGGGAGCAGTACTTC
TRBJ2-7	15	TRBV28	-	-	CASSPRIAKRNEQYF	TGTGCCAGCAGTCCCAGGATAGCGAAACGAAACGAGCAGTACTTC
TRBJ1-1	13	TRBV5-1	-	-	CASSYSDSTEAFF	TGCGCCAGCAGCTACTCAGATTCCACTGAAGCTTTCTTT
TRBJ1-1	14	TRBV14	-	-	CASSPFHGGTEAFF	TGTGCCAGCAGCCCTTTCCACGGCGGAACTGAAGCTTTCTTT
TRBJ2-7	15	TRBV4-3	TRBD2	many	CASSQDLTSGTEQYF	TGCGCCAGCAGCCAAGATCTCACTAGCGGGACCGAGCAGTACTTC
TRBJ1-2	15	TRBV7-2	-	many	CASSPTVDRNYGYTF	TGTGCCAGCAGCCCGACGGTCGACCGGAACTATGGCTACACCTTC
TRBJ1-6	17	TRBV7-2	-	many	CASSLSWTENDNSPLHF	TGTGCCAGCAGCCTCTCCTGGACGGAGAATGATAATTCACCCCTCCACTTT
TRBJ2-7	19	TRBV7-8	TRBD2	many	CASSLRPLVAGGSSYEQYF	TGTGCCAGCAGCCTCAGACCCTTGGTAGCGGGGGGCTCTTCCTACGAGCAGTACTTC
TRBJ2-3	12	TRBV29-1	-	-	CSVAPGADTQYF	TGCAGCGTTGCACCAGGGGCAGATACGCAGTATTTT
TRBJ2-3	15	TRBV11-2	-	many	CASSPGGRSVDTQYF	TGTGCCAGCAGCCCGGGGGGCCGGTCAGTCGATACGCAGTATTTT
TRBJ2-5	15	TRBV5-1	-	many	CASSLLAGTQETQYF	TGCGCCAGCAGCTTACTGGCGGGCACCCAAGAGACCCAGTACTTC
TRBJ1-2	14	TRBV4-3	-	-	CANSQDRTRGGYTF	TGCGCCAACAGCCAGGATCGGACCCGCGGGGGCTACACCTTC